This paragraph covers one TCR beta chain sequence. As yet, its antigen is unknown. The record originates from a study of naive and memory T cell subsets. The beta constant-region primer was an equimolar mix of two oligonucleotides covering TRBC1 and TRBC2. TCRdb ran MiXCR on the UMI-ligation and nested PCR reads and lists one entry per CDR3 protein. The sample lists approximately 140,000 distinct CDR3 sequences; over 15% were seen once. Study results and limitations: Over 95% of naive TCR sequences appeared only once after error correction, unlike memory subsets.

V lost 3 bases and J 0 bases, leaving 5 bases between the germline ends. Germline CDR1 is MDHEN and CDR2 is SYDVKM. The CDR3 contains 13 residues. The chain has TRBV28 and TRBJ1-1; no reliable D call. This receptor was obtained from a human donor in good health. Sequenced: naive CD4+ T cells from blood. The DNA of the CDR3 is TGTGCCAGCAGTTTGTCAGTGAACACTGAAGCTTTCTTT. Translating gives CASSLSVNTEAFF.